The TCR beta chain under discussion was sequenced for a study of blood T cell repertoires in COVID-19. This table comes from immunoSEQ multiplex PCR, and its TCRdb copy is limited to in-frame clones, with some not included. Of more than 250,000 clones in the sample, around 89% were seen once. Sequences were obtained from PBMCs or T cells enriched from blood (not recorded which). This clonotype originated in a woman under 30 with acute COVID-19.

The CDR3 spells CASSKTGAGNTIYF. The DNA of the CDR3 is TGTGCCAGCAGCAAAACAGGGGCAGGAAACACCATATATTTT. The chain employs TRBV5-5 and TRBJ1-3; TRBD1 agrees at 7 bases. The germline gives CDR1 SGHKS, CDR2 YYEKEE (reference sequence). V lost 4 bases and J lost 4; bases outside the gene matches: 5. The CDR3 contains 14 residues.